A single sample gave rise to the 23 T cell receptor beta chains below, sequenced in a study of blood T cell repertoires in COVID-19. The repertoire was sequenced with immunoSEQ multiplex PCR; TCRdb's copy has only in-frame clones and lacks some. The data hold about 440,000 clones, with around 91% observed a single time. Input material: PBMCs or T cells enriched from blood (not recorded which). These receptors all come from a man aged 18 to 35 who had recovered from COVID-19.

CDR3 loop: CASSWEGETQYF. The CDR3 bases are TGTGCCAGCAGCTGGGAGGGAGAGACCCAGTACTTC. This chain connects TRBV3-1 (or the pseudogene TRBV3-2) to TRBJ2-5, with TRBD2 matching 7 bases. CDR1 is LGHDT, CDR2 YNNKEL, per germline (reference sequence). CDR3 length equals 12 residues. With 5 bases clipped from V and 4 bases from J, the junction kept 1 base outside the gene matches.

The chain uses TRBV9 and TRBJ2-2; 14 bases align to TRBD2. In germline, CDR1 is SGDLS, CDR2 YYNGEE. V lost 0 bases and J lost 5; bases outside the gene matches: 6. The CDR3 sequence is 18 residues long. The CDR3 sequence: CASSVVVGTSGGTGELFF. The CDR3, as DNA: TGTGCCAGCAGCGTAGTAGTAGGGACTAGCGGGGGAACCGGGGAGCTGTTTTTT.

The V and J genes are TRBV5-1 and TRBJ1-6; perhaps TRBD1 as D (6 bases). V shed 2 bases and J shed 8 bases, with 17 bases lying between them. The CDR3 is 16 amino acids. Germline V lookup: CDR1 SGHRS, CDR2 YFSETQ. The CDR3 region is CASSFGGAPGDSPLHF. CDR3 DNA: TGCGCCAGCAGCTTTGGGGGGGCCCCGGGAGATTCACCCCTCCACTTT.

The chain employs TRBV4-1 and TRBJ2-2, with 8 bases identical to TRBD1. With V trimmed by 4 bases and J by 5 bases, 3 bases remained unmatched. The CDR3 covers 14 residues. The germline CDR1 and CDR2 sequences are MGHRA and YSYEKL. CDR3 nucleotide sequence: TGCGCCAGCAGCCGACAGGGGAAGACCGGGGAGCTGTTTTTT. This encodes CASSRQGKTGELFF.

This rearrangement joins TRBV14 to TRBJ2-6; 9 bases map to TRBD1. The CDR3 sequence is 18 residues long. Germline CDR1 reads SGHDN; CDR2 reads FVKESK. J was trimmed by 0 bases and V by 5 bases; bases with no gene match: 8. CDR3 region: CASSSGTGQSSGANVLTF. The CDR3 bases are TGTGCCAGCAGCTCAGGGACAGGGCAAAGCTCTGGGGCCAACGTCCTGACTTTC. Based on the CDR3 plus reference TRBV14 and TRBJ2-6, the full variable domain is EAGVTQFPSHSVIEKGQTVTLRCDPISGHDNLYWYRRVMGKEIKFLLHFVKESKQDESGMPNNRFLAERTGGTYSTLKVQPAELEDSGVYFCASSSGTGQSSGANVLTFGAGSRLTVL.

V usage is TRBV6-6 and J usage is TRBJ2-3; D perhaps matches TRBD1 (7 bases). In germline, CDR1 is MNHNY, CDR2 SVGAGI (reference sequence). The CDR3 length is 15 residues. The ends were cut back, 6 bases at V and 3 bases at J, with 16 bases in the middle. The CDR3: CASSSRQGGTDTQYF. The CDR3 region has the DNA TGTGCCAGCAGCTCCAGACAGGGAGGAACAGATACGCAGTATTTT.

The rearrangement uses TRBV6-1 and TRBJ1-5; unclear D gene. From germline, CDR1 is MNHNS and CDR2 SASEGT. The CDR3 runs to 14 residues. The V end lost 2 bases, the J end lost 0 bases, and 5 bases lay between the germline ends. CDR3 in DNA: TGTGCCAGCAGTGAATTTAGTAGCAATCAGCCCCAGCATTTT. As protein: CASSEFSSNQPQHF.

This clone was counted a single time. V usage is TRBV19 and J usage is TRBJ1-2; the match to TRBD1 covers 9 bases. Trimming took 9 bases from V and 4 from J; bases not matched to a gene: 12. The CDR3 has 15 residues. The V gene's germline CDR1 is LNHDA and CDR2 SQIVND (reference sequence). This CDR3 reads CASRENRGLAYGYTF. The CDR3 DNA reads TGTGCCAGCCGAGAGAACAGGGGGCTGGCCTATGGCTACACCTTC.

The chain uses TRBV18 and TRBJ2-1, with a tentative D call TRBD1 (6 bases). The CDR3 is 13 residues long. From germline, CDR1 is KGHSH and CDR2 LQKENI. V was pared by 4 bases and J by 10 bases, with 14 bases between. This chain's CDR3 is CASSQATGFEQFF. Written as DNA, the CDR3 is TGTGCCAGCTCACAAGCAACAGGGTTCGAGCAGTTCTTC.

This clone was counted once. The chain has TRBV21-1 and TRBJ2-2; TRBD1, as called in the table, went unchecked against the DNA. TRBV21-1 is noted as a pseudogene. There are 16 residues in the CDR3. In DNA form, the CDR3 reads TGTGCCAGCAGCAAAGTGGGCAGGCAAAACACCGGGGAGCTGTTTTTT. Encoded protein: CASSKVGRQNTGELFF.

This clone showed up just a few times. This sequence joins TRBV9 and TRBJ1-6, with 11 nucleotides matching TRBD1. The CDR3 consists of 16 residues. CDR1 SGDLS and CDR2 YYNGEE come from the germline V gene. Unmatched junction bases numbered 9, after V lost 3 bases and J lost 10 bases. The CDR3 reads CASSETGTGGKSPLHF. The DNA for the CDR3 is TGTGCCAGCAGCGAGACCGGGACAGGGGGAAAATCACCCCTCCACTTT.

The CDR3 DNA sequence: TGTGCCAGTAGAAGCCAGGGAGGTGGGACTGAAGCTTTCTTT. Translation gives CASRSQGGGTEAFF. The J gene is TRBJ1-1, the V gene TRBV19, with a possible D match to TRBD1 (5 bases). V dropped 6 bases and J dropped 5 bases, with 16 bases sitting between them. The CDR3 loop spans 14 amino acids. The germline V gene encodes CDR1 LNHDA and CDR2 SQIVND (reference sequence). Full variable domain (remainder filled in from reference TRBV19 and TRBJ1-1): DGGITQSPKYLFRKEGQNVTLSCEQNLNHDAMYWYRQDPGQGLRLIYYSQIVNDFQKGDIAEGYSVSREKKESFPLTVTSAQKNPTAFYLCASRSQGGGTEAFFGQGTRLTVV.

This chain uses TRBV7-9 with TRBJ1-1; 7 nucleotides agree with TRBD1. V shed 5 bases, J shed 8 bases, and the junction held 5 bases outside the gene matches. The germline V gene encodes CDR1 SEHNR and CDR2 FQNEAQ (reference sequence). The CDR3 consists of 12 residues. The DNA for the CDR3 is TGTGCCAGCAGCACCACGACAGGGGAAGCTTTCTTT. The encoded protein is CASSTTTGEAFF.

This clone was counted a single time. The CDR3 here is CASSFSGIDGTQYF. The CDR3 DNA reads as TGTGCCAGCAGCTTTTCCGGGATTGACGGTACGCAGTATTTT. This rearrangement joins TRBV5-4 to TRBJ2-3, with D maybe TRBD2 (5 bases). The V gene lost 2 bases and the J gene lost 8 bases, with 15 bases spanning the gap. Germline V CDR1 and CDR2: SGHNT, YYREEE (reference sequence). CDR3 length equals 14 residues.

V is TRBV7-2 and J is TRBJ1-4; D gene uncertain. Germline CDR1 is SGHTA and CDR2 is FQGNSA. Trimming stripped 5 bases from V and 0 bases from J, with 10 bases between. CDR3 length: 15 residues. CDR3 sequence: CASSPGWTTNEKLFF. For the CDR3, the DNA is TGTGCCAGCAGCCCAGGCTGGACAACTAATGAAAAACTGTTTTTT.

V is TRBV19 and J is TRBJ1-6, with 9 bases identical to TRBD1. Germline values: CDR1 LNHDA, CDR2 SQIVND (reference sequence). Trimming cost V 3 bases and J 7 bases; bases outside gene matches: 10. This CDR3 is 17 amino acids long. The CDR3 region is CASSIARDRVRNSPLHF. DNA for the CDR3: TGTGCCAGTAGTATCGCCCGGGACAGGGTTCGGAATTCACCCCTCCACTTT.

The chain has TRBV6-5 and TRBJ2-3; 9 bases line up with TRBD2. Germline CDR1 reads MNHEY; CDR2 reads SVGAGI. The V and J ends lost 1 base and 5 bases, in that order; junction bases with no gene match: 7. The CDR3 covers 16 residues. In DNA, the CDR3 is TGTGCCAGCAGTTACTTTTCTAGCGGGAAGGGAGATACGCAGTATTTT. It translates to CASSYFSSGKGDTQYF.

The rearrangement joins TRBV4-1 to TRBJ2-5; D is unclear. CDR3 length: 15 residues. Deletions cut 1 base from V and 5 bases from J, with 14 bases between. The V gene's germline CDR1 is MGHRA and CDR2 YSYEKL. CDR3 DNA sequence: TGCGCCAGCAGCCAAGTGCTTAATATCGGGGAGACCCAGTACTTC. It codes for CASSQVLNIGETQYF.

This chain connects TRBV7-2 to TRBJ2-1; unclear D gene. Trimming removed 5 bases from V and 7 bases from J, with 21 bases in between. The CDR3 covers 16 residues. CDR1 SGHTA and CDR2 FQGNSA come from the germline V gene. CDR3 protein: CASSREFGPVGNEQFF. CDR3 bases: TGTGCCAGCAGCAGAGAGTTCGGCCCGGTCGGGAATGAGCAGTTCTTC.

The chain joins TRBV21-1 to TRBJ1-5; TRBD1, the D gene given by the table, was not confirmed from the DNA. TRBV21-1 is given as a pseudogene. This CDR3 has 15 amino acids. For the CDR3, the DNA is TGTGCCAGCAGCAAAGGGGCTCTGGTAGGACAGCCCCAGCATTTT. Translation: CASSKGALVGQPQHF.

The chain has TRBV27 and TRBJ1-6; 11 bases map to TRBD1. CDR1 is MNHEY, CDR2 SMNVEV, per germline (reference sequence). The CDR3 has 15 residues. V dropped 4 bases and J dropped 10; count of bases not matched to a gene: 6. The CDR3 region has the DNA TGTGCCAGCAGTTCCGGGACAGGGGGTCAATCACCCCTCCACTTT. Translated: CASSSGTGGQSPLHF.

This clone was seen just once. The CDR3 sequence: CASSLIQGDKNIQYF. The CDR3 coding sequence is TGTGCCAGCAGCTTGATACAGGGGGACAAAAACATTCAGTACTTC. The V and J genes are TRBV5-4 and TRBJ2-4; 8 positions agree with TRBD1. The CDR3 is made up of 15 amino acids. The ends lost 1 base at V and 3 bases at J; junction bases unmatched: 3. The germline CDR1 and CDR2 sequences are SGHNT and YYREEE (reference sequence).

Only a few counts were recorded for this clone. This chain uses TRBV9 with TRBJ1-5; a weak D match, TRBD1 (6 bases). The CDR3 extends over 15 amino acids. CDR1 is SGDLS and CDR2 is YYNGEE in the germline V gene. V dropped 4 bases and J dropped 2 bases, with 13 bases sitting between them. The CDR3 coding sequence is TGTGCCAGCAGCCGTCAAGGGGGGGGCAATCAGCCCCAGCATTTT. Translated: CASSRQGGGNQPQHF.